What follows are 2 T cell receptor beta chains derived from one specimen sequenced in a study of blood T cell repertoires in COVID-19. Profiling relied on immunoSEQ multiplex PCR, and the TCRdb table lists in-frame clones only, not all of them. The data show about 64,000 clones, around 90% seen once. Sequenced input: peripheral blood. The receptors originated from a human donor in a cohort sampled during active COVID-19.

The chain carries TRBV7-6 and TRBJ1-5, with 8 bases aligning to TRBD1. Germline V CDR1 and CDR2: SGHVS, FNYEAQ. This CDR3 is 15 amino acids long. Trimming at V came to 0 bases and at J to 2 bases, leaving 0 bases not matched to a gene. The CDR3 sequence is CASSLATGGNQPQHF. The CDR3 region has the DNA TGTGCCAGCAGCTTAGCGACAGGGGGCAATCAGCCCCAGCATTTT.

The CDR3 DNA reads TGTGCCAGCAGCGCGGGGCTCACAGATACGCAGTATTTT. Encoded protein: CASSAGLTDTQYF. This sequence joins TRBV6-5 and TRBJ2-3, with D perhaps matching TRBD2 (6 bases). Trimming removed 6 bases at V and 2 bases at J, with 9 bases between. The germline V gene has CDR1 MNHEY and CDR2 SVGAGI. The length of the CDR3 is 13 residues.